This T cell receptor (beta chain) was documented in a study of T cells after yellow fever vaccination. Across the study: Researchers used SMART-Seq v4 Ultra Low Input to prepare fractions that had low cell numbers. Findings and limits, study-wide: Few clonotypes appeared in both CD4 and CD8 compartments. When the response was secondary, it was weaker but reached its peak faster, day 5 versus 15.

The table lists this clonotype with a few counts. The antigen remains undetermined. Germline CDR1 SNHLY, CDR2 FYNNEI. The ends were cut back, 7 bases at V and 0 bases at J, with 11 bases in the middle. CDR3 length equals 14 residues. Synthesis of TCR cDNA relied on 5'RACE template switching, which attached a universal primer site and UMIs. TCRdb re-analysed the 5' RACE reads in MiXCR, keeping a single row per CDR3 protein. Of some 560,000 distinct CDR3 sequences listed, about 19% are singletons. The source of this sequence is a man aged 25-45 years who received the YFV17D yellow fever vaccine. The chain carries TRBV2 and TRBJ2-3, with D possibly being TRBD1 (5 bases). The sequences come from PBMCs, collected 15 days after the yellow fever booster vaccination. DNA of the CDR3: TGTGCCAGCATGCAGGGCCTCAGCACAGATACGCAGTATTTT. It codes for CASMQGLSTDTQYF.